Listed below are T cell receptor beta chains from one sample, sequenced in a study of spatial heterogeneity in lung cancer. TCRdb reprocessed the 5' RACE reads with MiXCR, giving one entry per CDR3 protein. The repertoire holds 25,000 to 30,000 distinct CDR3 sequences, with roughly 7.4% as singletons. The sample was lung tumor tissue, taken at surgery. Receptor source: a male donor with early-stage non-small cell lung cancer. CDR3s include the opening cysteine and the closing phenylalanine or tryptophan. The order of the fields is V gene, J gene, D gene, CDR3 length, clone size, CDR3 DNA, CDR3 protein. D genes are given only for firm matches. Some rows mark clone size as missing; the rest say once, few, many or name a class of expanded clone.

v_call: TRBV20-1
j_call: TRBJ2-3
d_call: TRBD1
cdr3_length: 15
clone_size: NA
cdr3_nt: TGCAGTGCTAGTTCCCGGACAGGGGGCACAGATACGCAGTATTTT
cdr3_aa: CSASSRTGGTDTQYF

v_call: TRBV4-3
j_call: TRBJ2-5
d_call: NA
cdr3_length: 13
clone_size: medium-sized
cdr3_nt: TGCGCCAGCAGCTCACATCCCCAAGAGACCCAGTACTTC
cdr3_aa: CASSSHPQETQYF

v_call: TRBV5-4
j_call: TRBJ1-1
d_call: NA
cdr3_length: 15
clone_size: many
cdr3_nt: TGTGCCAGCAGCGCAGACAGGACGGGGGTGGCTGAAGCTTTCTTT
cdr3_aa: CASSADRTGVAEAFF

v_call: TRBV25-1
j_call: TRBJ2-3
d_call: TRBD2
cdr3_length: 15
clone_size: few
cdr3_nt: TGTGCCAGCAGGGGGCAGCGGGGGGTCACAGATACGCAGTATTTT
cdr3_aa: CASRGQRGVTDTQYF

v_call: TRBV4-3
j_call: TRBJ1-5
d_call: NA
cdr3_length: 14
clone_size: few
cdr3_nt: TGCGCCAGCAGCCAAGCGGGGGGTGGTCAGCCCCAGCATTTT
cdr3_aa: CASSQAGGGQPQHF

v_call: TRBV28
j_call: TRBJ2-2
d_call: NA
cdr3_length: 14
clone_size: NA
cdr3_nt: TGTGCCAGCAGCCGGCGGGGTAACACCGGGGAGCTGTTTTTT
cdr3_aa: CASSRRGNTGELFF

v_call: TRBV20-1
j_call: TRBJ1-1
d_call: NA
cdr3_length: 14
clone_size: few
cdr3_nt: TGCAGTGCTAGACCCTTTCGATTGCTTACTGAAGCTTTCTTT
cdr3_aa: CSARPFRLLTEAFF

v_call: TRBV7-8
j_call: TRBJ1-5
d_call: NA
cdr3_length: 14
clone_size: many
cdr3_nt: TGTGCCAGCAGCTTAATTGAAGGGCGAATGCCCCAGCATTTT
cdr3_aa: CASSLIEGRMPQHF

v_call: TRBV28
j_call: TRBJ2-7
d_call: NA
cdr3_length: 17
clone_size: few
cdr3_nt: TGTGCCAGCACCCTTCTTAAACCGACGATCGTTTCCTACGAGCAGTACTTC
cdr3_aa: CASTLLKPTIVSYEQYF

v_call: TRBV15
j_call: TRBJ1-4
d_call: TRBD1
cdr3_length: 15
clone_size: many
cdr3_nt: TGTGCCACCAGCAGAGCGGGACAGCTGAATGAAAAACTGTTTTTT
cdr3_aa: CATSRAGQLNEKLFF

v_call: TRBV7-9
j_call: TRBJ2-3
d_call: TRBD1
cdr3_length: 16
clone_size: many
cdr3_nt: TGTGCCAGCAGACTGGGCGGCAGGGGGCTTGGAGATACGCAGTATTTT
cdr3_aa: CASRLGGRGLGDTQYF

v_call: TRBV11-2
j_call: TRBJ2-1
d_call: TRBD1
cdr3_length: 19
clone_size: few
cdr3_nt: TGTGCCAGCAGCTTATGGGACAGGGATCCTTCAGGCTCCTACAATGAGCAGTTCTTC
cdr3_aa: CASSLWDRDPSGSYNEQFF

v_call: TRBV5-1
j_call: TRBJ1-2
d_call: TRBD1
cdr3_length: 13
clone_size: NA
cdr3_nt: TGCGCCAGCAGCTACGGACAGGGTGATGGCTACACCTTC
cdr3_aa: CASSYGQGDGYTF

v_call: TRBV5-1
j_call: TRBJ2-5
d_call: NA
cdr3_length: 15
clone_size: many
cdr3_nt: TGCGCCAGCAGCTTGACCGGGACTCCCCTAGAGACCCAGTACTTC
cdr3_aa: CASSLTGTPLETQYF

v_call: TRBV27
j_call: TRBJ2-7
d_call: NA
cdr3_length: 13
clone_size: once
cdr3_nt: TGTGCCAGCTGGGACTCTAGCTCCTACGAGCAGTACTTC
cdr3_aa: CASWDSSSYEQYF

v_call: TRBV29-1
j_call: TRBJ2-7
d_call: TRBD1
cdr3_length: 13
clone_size: many
cdr3_nt: TGCAGCGTTAAACAGGGGGCGAACTACGAGCAGTACTTC
cdr3_aa: CSVKQGANYEQYF

v_call: TRBV5-4
j_call: TRBJ2-7
d_call: TRBD1
cdr3_length: 12
clone_size: few
cdr3_nt: TGTGCCAGCAGCGGACAGGGTTACGAGCAGTACTTC
cdr3_aa: CASSGQGYEQYF

v_call: TRBV5-1
j_call: TRBJ2-3
d_call: TRBD1
cdr3_length: 14
clone_size: many
cdr3_nt: TGCGCCAGCATCCCGGGACAGGGGACAGATACGCAGTATTTT
cdr3_aa: CASIPGQGTDTQYF

v_call: TRBV7-2
j_call: TRBJ1-1
d_call: TRBD1
cdr3_length: 13
clone_size: many
cdr3_nt: TGTGCCAGCAGCTCCGACAGGGACACTGAAGCTTTCTTT
cdr3_aa: CASSSDRDTEAFF

v_call: TRBV6-6
j_call: TRBJ1-3
d_call: NA
cdr3_length: 12
clone_size: few
cdr3_nt: TGTGCCAGCAGTTACGGTTTGGACACCATATATTTT
cdr3_aa: CASSYGLDTIYF

v_call: TRBV3-1
j_call: TRBJ1-2
d_call: TRBD1
cdr3_length: 14
clone_size: few
cdr3_nt: TGTGCCAGCAGCCAAGTACAGGGGGGCTATGGCTACACCTTC
cdr3_aa: CASSQVQGGYGYTF

v_call: TRBV6-2/TRBV6-3
j_call: TRBJ2-6
d_call: NA
cdr3_length: 17
clone_size: many
cdr3_nt: TGTGCCAGCAGTTACCTGGGGAAGAGTCCTGGGGCCAACGTCCTGACTTTC
cdr3_aa: CASSYLGKSPGANVLTF

v_call: TRBV7-9
j_call: TRBJ2-5
d_call: NA
cdr3_length: 14
clone_size: many
cdr3_nt: TGTGCCAGCAGCCCATCAGGGTACCAAGAGACCCAGTACTTC
cdr3_aa: CASSPSGYQETQYF

v_call: TRBV1
j_call: TRBJ2-7
d_call: NA
cdr3_length: 16
clone_size: NA
cdr3_nt: TGCACCAGCAGCCCAGGGGGGCTGGGACTTTCCTACGAGCAGTACTTC
cdr3_aa: CTSSPGGLGLSYEQYF

v_call: TRBV10-3
j_call: TRBJ1-2
d_call: NA
cdr3_length: 13
clone_size: many
cdr3_nt: TGTGCCATCAGTGAGGAGGGTGAAGGGGGCTACACCTTC
cdr3_aa: CAISEEGEGGYTF

v_call: TRBV6-5
j_call: TRBJ1-1
d_call: NA
cdr3_length: 16
clone_size: once
cdr3_nt: TGTGCCAGCAGCACTTGGGGGTTTGTTCCGAACACTGAAGCTTTCTTT
cdr3_aa: CASSTWGFVPNTEAFF

v_call: TRBV14
j_call: TRBJ2-1
d_call: NA
cdr3_length: 17
clone_size: few
cdr3_nt: TGTGCCAGCAGCCGTAGTCTCGGGACTGGCTCCTACAATGAGCAGTTCTTC
cdr3_aa: CASSRSLGTGSYNEQFF

v_call: TRBV28
j_call: TRBJ2-3
d_call: NA
cdr3_length: 17
clone_size: few
cdr3_nt: TGTGCCAGCAGCCGGACAGTCTTTACGTTAAGCACAGATACGCAGTATTTT
cdr3_aa: CASSRTVFTLSTDTQYF

v_call: TRBV20-1
j_call: TRBJ1-1
d_call: NA
cdr3_length: 14
clone_size: many
cdr3_nt: TGCAGTGCTAGAGATTTTAGGGTGAACACTGAAGCTTTCTTT
cdr3_aa: CSARDFRVNTEAFF

v_call: TRBV5-5
j_call: TRBJ2-7
d_call: TRBD1
cdr3_length: 15
clone_size: many
cdr3_nt: TGTGCCAGCCAATCCTGGCCGCGACAGGGAAACGAGCAGTACTTC
cdr3_aa: CASQSWPRQGNEQYF

v_call: TRBV20-1
j_call: TRBJ2-3
d_call: NA
cdr3_length: 16
clone_size: few
cdr3_nt: TGCAGTGCTATATTGCCCCAGGGAGCTAGCACAGATACGCAGTATTTT
cdr3_aa: CSAILPQGASTDTQYF

v_call: TRBV29-1
j_call: TRBJ2-4
d_call: NA
cdr3_length: 13
clone_size: many
cdr3_nt: TGCAGCGTTGTGAGGGCGCCGACCAACATTCAGTACTTC
cdr3_aa: CSVVRAPTNIQYF

v_call: TRBV9
j_call: TRBJ2-2
d_call: NA
cdr3_length: 15
clone_size: many
cdr3_nt: TGTGCCAGCAGCGATTCCGGCAGGACCTCCGGGGAGCTGTTTTTT
cdr3_aa: CASSDSGRTSGELFF

v_call: TRBV28
j_call: TRBJ1-5
d_call: TRBD1
cdr3_length: 14
clone_size: many
cdr3_nt: TGTGCCAGCAGTCCTTACAGGGGGGGTCAGCCCCAGCATTTT
cdr3_aa: CASSPYRGGQPQHF

v_call: TRBV7-8
j_call: TRBJ2-2
d_call: NA
cdr3_length: 12
clone_size: many
cdr3_nt: TGTGCCAGCAGCTTCATGGCCGGGGAGCTGTTTTTT
cdr3_aa: CASSFMAGELFF

v_call: TRBV24-1
j_call: TRBJ2-3
d_call: TRBD1
cdr3_length: 17
clone_size: many
cdr3_nt: TGTGCCACCAGTGATTTCCAAGGGACAGGGAACACAGATACGCAGTATTTT
cdr3_aa: CATSDFQGTGNTDTQYF

v_call: TRBV11-2
j_call: TRBJ1-1
d_call: TRBD1
cdr3_length: 15
clone_size: once
cdr3_nt: TGTGCCAGCAGCGGAAAAGGGGGCATGAACACTGAAGCTTTCTTT
cdr3_aa: CASSGKGGMNTEAFF

v_call: TRBV28
j_call: TRBJ1-5
d_call: NA
cdr3_length: 17
clone_size: many
cdr3_nt: TGTGCCAGCAGACGCGGGGCGATCGAGGATAGCAATCAGCCCCAGCATTTT
cdr3_aa: CASRRGAIEDSNQPQHF

v_call: TRBV29-1
j_call: TRBJ2-7
d_call: NA
cdr3_length: 14
clone_size: NA
cdr3_nt: TGCAGCGTTGGGGACCACGGGGACATGTCCGAGCAGTACTTC
cdr3_aa: CSVGDHGDMSEQYF

v_call: TRBV6-1
j_call: TRBJ1-5
d_call: TRBD1
cdr3_length: 15
clone_size: many
cdr3_nt: TGTGCCAGCAGTGAAGTGACAGGGTATGACCAGCCCCAGCATTTT
cdr3_aa: CASSEVTGYDQPQHF

v_call: TRBV2
j_call: TRBJ1-6
d_call: NA
cdr3_length: 15
clone_size: NA
cdr3_nt: TGTGCCAGCAGTGAAGCCGGCCAATGGGACTCACCCCTCCACTTT
cdr3_aa: CASSEAGQWDSPLHF

v_call: TRBV6-6
j_call: TRBJ1-2
d_call: NA
cdr3_length: 11
clone_size: many
cdr3_nt: TGTGCCAGCAGGATATTTTATGGCTACACCTTC
cdr3_aa: CASRIFYGYTF

v_call: TRBV4-1
j_call: TRBJ1-1
d_call: NA
cdr3_length: 13
clone_size: NA
cdr3_nt: TGCGCCTGCAGCAAACAGGGAAACACTGAAGCTTTCTTT
cdr3_aa: CACSKQGNTEAFF

v_call: TRBV5-1
j_call: TRBJ2-1
d_call: NA
cdr3_length: 15
clone_size: NA
cdr3_nt: TGCGCCAGCAGCCAAGGTGGTCTGGGAAACAATGAGCAGTTCTTC
cdr3_aa: CASSQGGLGNNEQFF

v_call: TRBV20-1
j_call: TRBJ2-3
d_call: TRBD2
cdr3_length: 14
clone_size: few
cdr3_nt: TGCAGTGCTAGAGCCCTAGCGGGCACAGATACGCAGTATTTT
cdr3_aa: CSARALAGTDTQYF

v_call: TRBV10-3
j_call: TRBJ1-1
d_call: TRBD1
cdr3_length: 14
clone_size: many
cdr3_nt: TGTGCCATCAGACAGGGACAGATGAACACTGAAGCTTTCTTT
cdr3_aa: CAIRQGQMNTEAFF

v_call: TRBV20-1
j_call: TRBJ2-7
d_call: TRBD2
cdr3_length: 14
clone_size: many
cdr3_nt: TGCAGTGCTAGAGGACTAGCGGGGCTAAGCGAGCAGTACTTC
cdr3_aa: CSARGLAGLSEQYF

v_call: TRBV2
j_call: TRBJ2-2
d_call: NA
cdr3_length: 14
clone_size: many
cdr3_nt: TGTGCCAGCCTCAGGGACGCGAACACCGGGGAGCTGTTTTTT
cdr3_aa: CASLRDANTGELFF

v_call: TRBV7-2
j_call: TRBJ2-7
d_call: NA
cdr3_length: 14
clone_size: few
cdr3_nt: TGTGCCAGCAGCTTCCGGGATCTCGGTTACGAGCAGTACTTC
cdr3_aa: CASSFRDLGYEQYF

v_call: TRBV20-1
j_call: TRBJ2-3
d_call: TRBD2
cdr3_length: 15
clone_size: many
cdr3_nt: TGCAGTGCTAGAGCGGCGGGGGGTTCCACAGATACGCAGTATTTT
cdr3_aa: CSARAAGGSTDTQYF

v_call: TRBV4-3
j_call: TRBJ2-7
d_call: TRBD1
cdr3_length: 15
clone_size: NA
cdr3_nt: TGCGCCAGCAGCCCCGGCCGGGACAGGGGTTCCGAGCAGTACTTC
cdr3_aa: CASSPGRDRGSEQYF